This TCR beta chain was sequenced during a study of beta chain features in type 1 diabetes. General study points: Among patients, naive, central memory and Treg TCRB repertoires appeared more similar than among healthy donors. Moderately but significantly shorter TCRB CDR3s were found in Type 1 diabetes patients in all four CD4+ subsets. The cDNA sequencing approach could over-represent high-TCR-expressing cells.

All of the isolated RNA was reverse transcribed, so expressed TCRB transcripts were sequenced. Some clones are missing from TCRdb's copy, which holds only in-frame ones; the method was immunoSEQ multiplex PCR. The sample records about 340,000 clones, 13% being singletons. With regard to this clone: Its antigen is unknown.

CD4+ cells of the naive, central memory, regulatory and stem cell-like memory types were sorted via CD45RO/CCR7/CD25/CD127/CD95/CD27. Each of the sorted populations had a purity greater than 98%. V was cut by 4 bases and J by 5 bases, with 18 bases left in between. Germline CDR1 and CDR2: SSHAT and FNYEAQ (reference sequence). The CDR3 has 16 residues. The sequenced material came from naive CD4+ T cells from blood. The receptor comes from a young woman with type 1 diabetes. The J gene is TRBJ1-5, the V gene TRBV7-7; perhaps TRBD1 as D (6 bases). CDR3 protein: CASSSTNRVGDQPQHF. DNA for the CDR3: TGTGCCAGCAGCTCCACGAACAGGGTAGGAGATCAGCCCCAGCATTTT.